This TCR beta chain was profiled in a study of vaccination and CD4 T cells after COVID-19. Across the study: A median of around 73 days (range 14 to 241) separated dose two from the taking of post-vaccine samples.

Time point here: late sampling 161 to 241 days after vaccination in three convalescent patients. Sample treatment: approximately 10-day PBMC culture with coronavirus spike peptide pools or control peptides (ViraFEST assay). ViraFEST grew antigen-specific T cells using peptide pools, then sequenced TCRs. IL-2 (around 9.1 IU/ml) and peptide pools (approximately 9 ug/ml) were added to cultures of under 2.5 million PBMCs per well. To note about this clonotype: Its antigen is unidentified.

Cultured CD4+ T-cell DNA underwent Oncomine TCR Beta short-read sequencing. Investigators isolated genomic DNA from cultured CD4+ T cells. TCRdb called the PCR reads again in MiXCR, with one record for every CDR3 protein. The sample shows about 26,000 distinct CDR3 sequences, 41% of them seen only once. This CDR3 spans 16 amino acids. Trimming cost V 0 bases and J 3 bases; bases outside gene matches: 5. CDR1 is SGHNT and CDR2 is YYREEE in the germline V gene (reference sequence). This TCR came from a human donor who had recovered from COVID-19. The sample consisted of CD4+ T cells from blood, cultured in vitro, taken about 7 months after SARS-CoV-2 vaccination. The rearrangement joins TRBV5-4 to TRBJ2-5; the match to TRBD2 covers 10 bases. The CDR3 is CASSLGLAGAEETQYF. DNA for the CDR3: TGTGCCAGCAGCTTGGGGCTAGCGGGAGCTGAAGAGACCCAGTACTTC.